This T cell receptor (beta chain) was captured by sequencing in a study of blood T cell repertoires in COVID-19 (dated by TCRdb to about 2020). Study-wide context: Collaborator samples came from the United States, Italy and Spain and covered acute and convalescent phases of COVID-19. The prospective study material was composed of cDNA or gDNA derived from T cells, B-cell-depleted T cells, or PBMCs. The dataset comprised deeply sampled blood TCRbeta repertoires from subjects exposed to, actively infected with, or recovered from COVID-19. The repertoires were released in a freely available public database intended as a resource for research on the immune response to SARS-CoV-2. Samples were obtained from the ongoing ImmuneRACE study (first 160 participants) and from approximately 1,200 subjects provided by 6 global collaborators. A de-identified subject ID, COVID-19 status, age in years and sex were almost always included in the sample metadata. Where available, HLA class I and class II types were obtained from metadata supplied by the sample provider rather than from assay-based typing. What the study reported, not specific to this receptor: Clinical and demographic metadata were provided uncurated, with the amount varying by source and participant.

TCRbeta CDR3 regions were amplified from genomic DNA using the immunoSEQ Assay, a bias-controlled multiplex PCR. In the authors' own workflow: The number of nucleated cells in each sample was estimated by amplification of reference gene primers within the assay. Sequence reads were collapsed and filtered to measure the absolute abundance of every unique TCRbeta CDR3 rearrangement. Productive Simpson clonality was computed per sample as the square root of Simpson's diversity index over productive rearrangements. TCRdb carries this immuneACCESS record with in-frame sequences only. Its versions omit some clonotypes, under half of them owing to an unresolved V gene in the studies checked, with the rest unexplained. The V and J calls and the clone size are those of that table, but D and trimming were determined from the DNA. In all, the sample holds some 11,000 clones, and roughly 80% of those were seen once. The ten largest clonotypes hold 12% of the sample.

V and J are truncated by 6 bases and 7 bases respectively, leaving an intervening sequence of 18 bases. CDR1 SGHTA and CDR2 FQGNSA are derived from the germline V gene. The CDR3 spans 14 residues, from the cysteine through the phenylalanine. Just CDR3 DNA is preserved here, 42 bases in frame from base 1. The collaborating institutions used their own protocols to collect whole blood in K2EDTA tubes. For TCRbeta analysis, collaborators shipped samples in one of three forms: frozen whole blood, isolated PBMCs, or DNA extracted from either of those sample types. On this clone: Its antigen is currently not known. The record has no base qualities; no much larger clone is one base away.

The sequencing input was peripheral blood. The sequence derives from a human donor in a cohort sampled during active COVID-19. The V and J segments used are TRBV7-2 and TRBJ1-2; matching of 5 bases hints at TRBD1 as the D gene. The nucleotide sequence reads TGTGCCAGCAGTTCCGGGGGGAGGGTAGGTGGCTACACCTTC. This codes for CASSSGGRVGGYTF. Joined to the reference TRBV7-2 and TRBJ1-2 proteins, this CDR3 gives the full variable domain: GAGVSQSPSNKVTEKGKDVELRCDPISGHTALYWYRQSLGQGLEFLIYFQGNSAPDKSGLPSDRFSAERTGGSVSTLTIQRTQQEDSAVYLCASSSGGRVGGYTFGSGTRLTVV.